This is a list of T cell receptor beta chains from one sample in a study of blood T cell dynamics during melanoma immunotherapy. Sequencing was performed with immunoSEQ multiplex PCR; in TCRdb, only in-frame clones are kept and a portion is missing. Of several thousand clones in the sample, 85% to 90% were seen once. The source material was blood, sampled from a patient treated with checkpoint blockade. The receptors stem from a human donor with melanoma. Both conserved end residues are part of each CDR3. Fields, in order: clone size, V gene, CDR3 protein. The size field is filled for only some rows; it gives once, few, many or a size class.

size: NA
V: TRBV6-6
CDR3: CASSYRGAEAFF

size: once
V: TRBV7-9
CDR3: CASGPRGEEKLFF

size: NA
V: TRBV5-1
CDR3: CASSLGTSGDFTDTQYF

size: NA
V: TRBV9
CDR3: CASSVEAVMNTEAFF

size: NA
V: TRBV5-1
CDR3: CASSLLGTGGLNTEAFF

size: NA
V: TRBV5-6
CDR3: CASSFRSSYNSPLHF

size: NA
V: TRBV4-1
CDR3: CASSQDIVGLAKEQYF

size: few
V: TRBV4-1
CDR3: CASSPYSGRMTTEAFF

size: NA
V: TRBV4-1
CDR3: CASSQVGQGRRANVLTF

size: NA
V: TRBV29-1
CDR3: CSATGGWGYTF